The 24 T cell receptor beta chains given below trace back to one sample, sequenced in a study of tumor-infiltrating lymphocytes in primary liver carcinoma. Unsorted whole blood served as the source of blood RNA, and germline DNA was extracted as well. From roughly 0.45 ug total RNA, TCR beta cDNA was generated with a primer in the constant region. Modified slightly, ARM-PCR produced TCR beta libraries over three nested multiplex PCR rounds. A C-beta reverse primer and TRBV1-TRBV30 forward primers served in each of the first two PCR rounds, at 10 cycles apiece. TCRdb redid the calling of the multiplex PCR reads with MiXCR, one entry per CDR3 protein. The sample yields approximately 340,000 distinct CDR3 sequences, 65% seen once. The sample was peripheral blood. The receptors come from a man in his forties or fifties with primary liver carcinoma and hepatitis B virus infection.

Note on this clonotype: Just one base apart from a much larger clone, this may be a read error. This chain joins TRBV6-1 and TRBJ1-2; D is possibly TRBD1 (5 bases). Germline values: CDR1 MNHNS, CDR2 SASEGT. CDR3 size: 14 residues. The CDR3 bases are TGTGCCAGCAGTTCCGGGACTTACAACTATAGCTACACCTTC. Protein sequence: CASSSGTYNYSYTF.

This clonotype was counted many times. The chain has TRBV6-2 or TRBV6-3 and TRBJ2-7; 7 positions match TRBD1. This CDR3 comprises 13 residues. V shed 2 bases, J shed 4 bases, and the junction held 2 bases outside the gene matches. Germline-derived CDR1 and CDR2 are MNHEY and SVGEGT. The CDR3: CASSYDRDYEQYF. The CDR3 DNA reads as TGTGCCAGCAGTTACGACAGGGATTACGAGCAGTACTTC.

With regard to this clonotype: No conserved phenylalanine or tryptophan is present at the end of the CDR3, so a read error is the likely explanation. This chain links TRBV5-4 with TRBJ2-7; TRBD2 agrees at 7 bases. The CDR3 runs to 15 residues. After removal of 4 bases from V and 1 base from J, the junction contained 8 bases not matched to a gene. CDR1 is SGHNT and CDR2 is YYREEE in the germline V gene (reference sequence). Written as DNA, the CDR3 is TGTGCCAGCAGCCGCTCTCGGCGGGAGTCCTACGAGCAGTACTCC. Residues: CASSRSRRESYEQYS.

J is TRBJ2-4 and V is TRBV7-9; unclear D gene. Trimming took off 2 bases at V and 2 bases at J, with 13 bases between the two ends. The CDR3 sequence is 16 residues long. The germline V gene has CDR1 SEHNR and CDR2 FQNEAQ (reference sequence). The CDR3 sequence: CASSLKGKETKNIQYF. CDR3 nucleotides: TGTGCCAGCAGCTTAAAGGGAAAGGAGACCAAAAACATTCAGTACTTC. Together with reference TRBV7-9 and TRBJ2-4, the CDR3 gives the full variable domain: DTGVSQNPRHKITKRGQNVTFRCDPISEHNRLYWYRQTLGQGPEFLTYFQNEAQLEKSRLLSDRFSAERPKGSFSTLEIQRTEQGDSAMYLCASSLKGKETKNIQYFGAGTRLSVL.

The chain has TRBV6-1 and TRBJ2-1; D is unresolved. This CDR3 has 13 amino acids. V gave up 4 bases and J gave up 16 bases, with 20 bases separating them. Germline V gene lookup returns CDR1 MNHNS and CDR2 SASEGT. CDR3 amino acids: CASSAASYNDQFF. In nucleotides, the CDR3 is TGTGCCAGCAGTGCCGCGTCGTACAATGATCAATTCTTC.

As concerns this clonotype: With a much larger clone just one base away, this may be a read error. The J gene is TRBJ1-2, the V gene TRBV6-1; D perhaps matches TRBD1 (5 bases). The CDR3 runs to 15 residues. Looked up from germline, CDR1 is MNHNS and CDR2 is SASEGT. This chain's CDR3 is CPSSEMSGPGYGYTF. In DNA, the CDR3 is TGTCCCAGCAGTGAAATGTCAGGGCCAGGCTATGGCTACACCTTC.

As to this clonotype: Just one base apart from a much larger clone, this may be a read error. The final CDR3 position lacks the conserved phenylalanine or tryptophan, pointing to a likely read error. The chain links TRBV6-5 to TRBJ2-3; D not resolved. The CDR3 runs 15 residues. Trimming left V 2 bases short and J 4 bases short, with 13 bases between. CDR1 and CDR2 from the germline V gene are MNHEY and SVGAGI. CDR3 loop: CASSYDIPRADTQYL. The CDR3 DNA reads as TGTGCCAGCAGTTACGACATACCCCGAGCAGATACGCAGTATCTT.

The chain employs TRBV6-1 and TRBJ2-4; 8 nucleotides line up with TRBD1. The CDR3 runs 15 residues. The V gene's germline CDR1 is MNHNS and CDR2 SASEGT. J lost 9 bases, V lost 7 bases, and 14 bases had no gene match. CDR3 sequence reads: CASIMTGTGQVIQYF. The CDR3 bases are TGTGCCAGCATTATGACCGGGACAGGTCAGGTCATTCAGTACTTC.

The chain joins TRBV5-1 to TRBJ2-1; 7 bases match TRBD1. There are 16 residues in the CDR3. CDR1 and CDR2 (germline): SGHRS, YFSETQ. J was trimmed by 0 bases and V by 5 bases; bases with no gene match: 8. CDR3 DNA: TGCGCCAGCAGGTACACAGGGGTGAGCTCCTACAATGAGCAGTTCTTC. Translating it yields CASRYTGVSSYNEQFF.

Of note for this clonotype: Given a much more abundant clone one base away, this may be a read error. The genes are TRBV6-5 and TRBJ2-4; 7 nucleotides agree with TRBD2. The CDR3 contains 16 residues. Germline assignment: CDR1 MNHEY and CDR2 SVGAGI. J was trimmed by 7 bases and V by 6 bases; bases with no gene match: 15. The CDR3 DNA follows: TGTGCCAGCAGATCCCGGACTAGAGGGCCAACGAACATTCAGTACTTC. It specifies CASRSRTRGPTNIQYF.

The V and J genes are TRBV5-6 and TRBJ2-7, with a possible D match to TRBD2 (6 bases). The CDR3 consists of 13 residues. CDR1 and CDR2 from the germline V gene are SGHDT and YYEEEE. Between the trimmed V and J ends, which lost 6 bases and 6 bases, there was a span of 16 bases. CDR3 DNA: TGTGCCAGCACCCGGGGGAGCGCCCGCGAGCAGTACTTC. Residues: CASTRGSAREQYF.

As regards this clonotype: A read error may account for a junction end that differs from germline. V gene TRBV11-2 combines with J gene TRBJ2-1; 9 bases are shared with TRBD2. The germline V gene encodes CDR1 SGHAT and CDR2 FQNNGV. The CDR3 totals 17 residues. CDR3 nucleotide sequence: TGTGCCAGCACCTTAGACTCTACTGAGGCGGGAGGGCGCAGGCAGTTCTTC. Protein product: CASTLDSTEAGGRRQFF.

As for this clonotype: Its ends do not fully match the called genes, so a read error is possible. This chain connects TRBV6-5 to TRBJ2-3; tentatively, D is TRBD2 (5 bases). The CDR3 runs to 14 residues. The germline gives CDR1 MNHEY, CDR2 SVGAGI. The CDR3 loop is CASSPGIITDTRYF. The CDR3 bases are TGTGCCAGCAGCCCCGGGATAATCACAGATACGCGGTATTTT.

This clonotype was observed a single time. This may be a read error, as it is one base from a much larger clone. The rearrangement joins TRBV6-1 to TRBJ2-3; tentatively, D is TRBD2 (5 bases). The CDR3 is 15 residues long. Looked up from germline, CDR1 is MNHNS and CDR2 is SASEGT. The CDR3 loop reads CATSERGSVADTQYF. The CDR3 nucleotides are TGTGCCACCAGTGAACGTGGGAGTGTCGCAGATACGCAGTATTTT.

The rearrangement links TRBV24-1 to TRBJ2-1; a weak D match, TRBD1 (6 bases). Trimming took off 4 bases at V and 3 bases at J, with 15 bases between the two ends. The CDR3 totals 16 residues. Germline V gene lookup returns CDR1 KGHDR and CDR2 SFDVKD. CDR3 sequence: CATSDPDSGNYNEQFF. DNA of the CDR3: TGTGCCACCAGTGACCCGGACAGCGGAAACTACAATGAGCAGTTCTTC.

In regard to this clonotype: As the CDR3 is not closed by the conserved phenylalanine or tryptophan, this likely results from a read error. V gene TRBV4-1 combines with J gene TRBJ2-1, with 9 bases matching TRBD1. Germline V gene lookup returns CDR1 MGHRA and CDR2 YSYEKL. The CDR3 contains 19 residues. The CDR3 DNA is TGCGCCAGTAGCCAAGTGAAGTCCGCGGGACAGGGCATTTACAATGAGCAGTTCCTC. It encodes CASSQVKSAGQGIYNEQFL.

This chain uses TRBV5-4 with TRBJ2-7, with D possibly matching TRBD1 (6 bases). CDR1 and CDR2 from the germline V gene are SGHNT and YYREEE (reference sequence). The CDR3 loop spans 14 amino acids. With 4 bases removed from V and 3 bases from J, the gap between germline ends came to 14 bases. The CDR3 DNA reads TGTGCCAGCAGCCAGGCGACAGGCGACTACGAGCAGTACTTC. Translation gives CASSQATGDYEQYF.

This clonotype was counted once. At one end, the junction sequence differs from germline, possibly due to a read error. The chain carries TRBV10-1 and TRBJ1-2, with D unclear. From germline, CDR1 is WNHNN and CDR2 SYGVQD (reference sequence). The CDR3 runs 14 residues. CDR3 DNA sequence: TGCGCCAGCAGTGAGTCGGGCATTAACAATGGTTACACCTTC. Translation gives CASSESGINNGYTF.

This clonotype has ten or more counts. The chain uses TRBV5-4 and TRBJ2-7, with 8 positions matching TRBD2. The V and J ends lost 10 bases and 5 bases, in that order; junction bases with no gene match: 11. Germline CDR1 SGHNT, CDR2 YYREEE (reference sequence). The length of the CDR3 is 13 residues. The CDR3 DNA follows: TGTGCCGCCCAGCGGGGGATTACGGACGAGCAGTACTTC. It encodes CAAQRGITDEQYF.

This chain links TRBV5-1 with TRBJ2-7; TRBD1 matches 7 bases. Germline values: CDR1 SGHRS, CDR2 YFSETQ. The CDR3 has 13 residues. V dropped 9 bases and J dropped 9; count of bases not matched to a gene: 15. The CDR3 DNA follows: TGCGCCACCAGGACAGGTGCCAGAGGAGGGCAGTACTTC. Amino acid sequence: CATRTGARGGQYF.

This clonotype was picked up many times. J is TRBJ2-5 and V is TRBV11-2; the D is unclear. The CDR3 extends over 14 amino acids. V was trimmed by 5 bases and J by 8 bases, leaving 18 bases between them. Germline CDR1 and CDR2: SGHAT and FQNNGV. The CDR3 DNA follows: TGTGCCAGCAGCGCCCGGTCCTTAAGTAACACCCAGTACTTC. Amino acids: CASSARSLSNTQYF. Based on the CDR3 plus reference TRBV11-2 and TRBJ2-5, the full variable domain is EAGVAQSPRYKIIEKRQSVAFWCNPISGHATLYWYQQILGQGPKLLIQFQNNGVVDDSQLPKDRFSAERLKGVDSTLKIQPAKLEDSAVYLCASSARSLSNTQYFGPGTRLLVL.

A word on this clonotype: An end of the junction does not agree with germline; a read error may underlie this. This chain connects TRBV11-1 to TRBJ2-1; a possible D gene is TRBD2 (6 bases). The germline V gene has CDR1 SGHAT and CDR2 FQDESV (reference sequence). CDR3 length: 14 amino acids. CDR3 amino acids: CVSSSCGNRNEQFF. The CDR3, as DNA: TGTGTCAGCAGCTCTTGCGGGAATAGGAATGAGCAGTTCTTC.

V usage is TRBV29-1 and J usage is TRBJ2-3; D may be TRBD1 or TRBD2 (5 bases each). Germline CDR1 reads SQVTM; CDR2 reads ANQGSEA. CDR3 length equals 15 residues. V lost 2 bases and J 11 bases, leaving 23 bases between the germline ends. CDR3 region: CSVESGRLYSNMQYF. The CDR3 DNA reads TGCAGCGTTGAATCAGGGAGACTATACTCAAACATGCAGTATTTT.

Concerning this clonotype itself: This clone may be a read error of a much larger clone one base away. DNA for the CDR3: TGTGCCGGCAGTTTAGACGGGGGTTCACCCCTCCACTTT. Its protein product is CAGSLDGGSPLHF. V gene TRBV12-3 or TRBV12-4 combines with J gene TRBJ1-6; D perhaps matches TRBD1 (5 bases). The CDR3 extends over 13 amino acids.